The 18 T cell receptor beta chains below all came from one sample that was sequenced in a study of human T cells and chemical hapten exposure. TCRdb independently ran MiXCR on the RACE reads; one entry per CDR3 protein. The sample carries 380,000 or so distinct CDR3 sequences, more than 4.5% recorded once. Described time point: patch test 1, 2 weeks after DPC sensitization. The treatment here: therapeutic diphenylcyclopropenone sensitization with weekly scalp DPC. The material was whole blood, obtained in connection with sensitization to the hapten diphenylcyclopropenone (DPC). These receptors were collected from a woman aged 45 to 65 with alopecia areata. Some clones in this sample may be carry-over from other donors' samples.

This chain connects TRBV7-2 to TRBJ2-2, with 10 bases aligning to TRBD2. Germline lookup yields CDR1 SGHTA and CDR2 FQGNSA. Trimming cost V 3 bases and J 3 bases; bases outside gene matches: 13. This CDR3 is 19 amino acids long. CDR3 DNA sequence: TGTGCCAGCAGCTTCCTGGGCAGCGGGGGGGCCCGGGACACCGGGGAGCTGTTTTTT. It codes for CASSFLGSGGARDTGELFF.

The rearrangement joins TRBV12-3 or TRBV12-4 to TRBJ2-3, with 8 positions matching TRBD1. CDR3 length: 17 amino acids. V shed 3 bases and J 0 bases; nucleotides not matched to a gene: 8. The CDR3 protein is CASSFIFWDRSTDTQYF. CDR3 nucleotides: TGTGCCAGCAGTTTCATTTTTTGGGACAGGAGCACAGATACGCAGTATTTT.

There are many counts of this clonotype. This chain links TRBV28 with TRBJ2-1; D remains ambiguous. The CDR3 is 12 amino acids. V was trimmed by 4 bases and J by 5 bases, leaving 6 bases between them. CDR1 is MDHEN, CDR2 SYDVKM, per germline. CDR3 protein: CASSYGDNEQFF. For the CDR3, the DNA is TGTGCCAGCAGTTATGGGGACAATGAGCAGTTCTTC.

This sequence joins TRBV7-3 and TRBJ2-2, with a weak D call TRBD2 (5 bases). The CDR3 has 14 residues. Germline CDR1 reads SGHTA; CDR2 reads FQGTGA. Trimming cost V 1 base and J 6 bases, with 9 bases left between them. In DNA, the CDR3 is TGTGCCAGCAGCTTAATTCTCGGGGCCGGGGAGCTGTTTTTT. Amino acid sequence: CASSLILGAGELFF. Drawing the rest from reference TRBV7-3 and TRBJ2-2, the complete variable domain is GAGVSQTPSNKVTEKGKYVELRCDPISGHTALYWYRQSLGQGPEFLIYFQGTGAADDSGLPNDRFFAVRPEGSVSTLKIQRTERGDSAVYLCASSLILGAGELFFGEGSRLTVL.

V is TRBV6-1 and J is TRBJ2-7, with D maybe TRBD2 (6 bases). CDR3 length equals 14 residues. CDR1 is MNHNS, CDR2 SASEGT, per germline. Trimming shortened V by 8 bases and J by 7 bases, and 21 bases separated the two germline ends. DNA for the CDR3: TGTGCCAGCGCACCGCCGGGACTCCCAAAGGAGCAGTACTTC. Translation gives CASAPPGLPKEQYF.

The J gene is TRBJ2-4, the V gene TRBV20-1; D gene ambiguous. The V and J ends lost 0 bases and 6 bases respectively, with 12 bases between them. CDR3 length equals 14 residues. Germline V gene lookup returns CDR1 DFQATT and CDR2 SNEGSKA (reference sequence). The CDR3 DNA follows: TGCAGTGCTAGAGATAGTAGGGCAGGAAACATTCAGTACTTC. Amino acid sequence: CSARDSRAGNIQYF.

The CDR3 reads CASVEGSYNSPLHF. CDR3 bases: TGCGCCAGCGTAGAGGGCTCCTATAATTCACCCCTCCACTTT. The gene calls are TRBV10-2 and TRBJ1-6; no clear D. Trimming removed 8 bases at V and 0 bases at J, with 8 bases between. The CDR3 loop spans 14 amino acids. CDR1 WSHSY and CDR2 SAAADI come from the germline V gene.

A word on this clonotype: A much larger clonotype is one base distant, so this may be a read error. The chain joins TRBV7-2 to TRBJ2-7; perhaps TRBD1 as D (5 bases). Trimming pared 4 bases from V and 0 bases from J, leaving 7 bases between. Germline V gene data show CDR1 as SGHTA and CDR2 as FQGNSA. The CDR3 has 13 residues. Here the CDR3 reads CASSSDTSYEQYF. The CDR3 nucleotides are TGTGCCAGCAGCTCGGACACCTCCTACGAGCAGTACTTC.

This clonotype was observed many times. The rearrangement uses TRBV28 and TRBJ1-5; D may be TRBD1 (5 bases). Germline values: CDR1 MDHEN, CDR2 SYDVKM. Trimming took 2 bases from V and 4 from J, leaving 12 bases between them. The CDR3 has 15 residues. CDR3 sequence reads: CASSLGGLTNQPQHF. The CDR3 DNA sequence: TGTGCCAGCAGTTTAGGGGGACTCACTAATCAGCCCCAGCATTTT.

In this sample, this clonotype turned up a few times. The gene calls are TRBV12-3 or TRBV12-4 and TRBJ1-5, with D tentatively TRBD1 (5 bases). Deletions cut 2 bases from V and 7 bases from J, with 9 bases between. The length of the CDR3 is 13 residues. The CDR3 DNA sequence: TGTGCCAGCAGTTTAAATAAGGGGCAGCCCCAGCATTTT. Protein product: CASSLNKGQPQHF.

At least ten counts were recorded for this clonotype. The chain combines TRBV12-3 or TRBV12-4 with TRBJ1-2; D unclear. The CDR3 has 11 amino acids. Trimming took 4 bases from V and 5 from J, leaving 5 bases between them. CDR3 residues: CASSWEYGYTF. The CDR3 nucleotides are TGTGCCAGCAGTTGGGAGTATGGCTACACCTTC.

The chain links TRBV9 to TRBJ2-3; tentatively, D is TRBD2 (7 bases). In germline, CDR1 is SGDLS, CDR2 YYNGEE. V shed 3 bases and J shed 2 bases, with 19 bases lying between them. This CDR3 is built from 17 residues. The CDR3 here is CASSAVGGATLTDTQYF. As DNA, the CDR3 is TGTGCCAGCAGCGCTGTAGGGGGGGCGACCCTCACAGATACGCAGTATTTT.

This clonotype was counted only a few times. V gene TRBV6-1 combines with J gene TRBJ2-7, with 10 bases lining up with TRBD2. Unmatched junction bases numbered 3, after V lost 7 bases and J lost 0 bases. The CDR3 contains 14 residues. CDR1 is MNHNS and CDR2 is SASEGT in the germline V gene. The CDR3 region has the DNA TGTGCCAGCATCGCTAGCGGGGGCTCCTACGAGCAGTACTTC. As protein: CASIASGGSYEQYF.

In the case of this clonotype: A single base separates this from a much larger clone, so it may be a read error. The chain combines TRBV6-5 with TRBJ2-3; 7 nucleotides line up with TRBD1. This CDR3 spans 14 amino acids. CDR1 and CDR2 (germline): MNHEY, SVGAGI. CDR3 amino acids: CANSSGQYTDTQYF. The CDR3 nucleotides are TGTGCCAACAGTTCGGGACAGTACACAGATACGCAGTATTTT.

This clonotype was recorded at least ten times. The chain has TRBV11-2 and TRBJ2-3, with D uncertain. The germline V gene encodes CDR1 SGHAT and CDR2 FQNNGV. Trimming left V 7 bases short and J 2 bases short, with 7 bases between. CDR3 length: 12 residues. CDR3 loop: CASNLLTDTQYF. The CDR3 DNA follows: TGTGCCAGCAATCTACTCACAGATACGCAGTATTTT. The full variable domain, completed using reference TRBV11-2 and TRBJ2-3, is EAGVAQSPRYKIIEKRQSVAFWCNPISGHATLYWYQQILGQGPKLLIQFQNNGVVDDSQLPKDRFSAERLKGVDSTLKIQPAKLEDSAVYLCASNLLTDTQYFGPGTRLTVL.

This clonotype turned up a few times. The genes are TRBV6-1 and TRBJ2-5; the match to TRBD1 covers 7 bases. The ends lost 5 bases at V and 3 bases at J; junction bases unmatched: 6. Looked up from germline, CDR1 is MNHNS and CDR2 is SASEGT. The CDR3 extends over 14 amino acids. The DNA of the CDR3 is TGTGCCAGCAGTCTCTACAGGGGAAAAGAGACCCAGTACTTC. Amino acid sequence: CASSLYRGKETQYF.

J is TRBJ1-5 and V is TRBV30; TRBD1 aligns across 7 bases. The germline CDR1 and CDR2 sequences are GTSNPN and SVGIG (reference sequence). The CDR3 is 14 amino acids. V shed 0 bases, J shed 3 bases, and the junction held 2 bases outside the gene matches. CDR3 amino acids: CAWSVDRNNQPQHF. CDR3 bases: TGTGCCTGGAGTGTGGACAGGAACAATCAGCCCCAGCATTTT.

This clonotype was seen at least ten times. This chain connects TRBV2 to TRBJ1-5, with 9 bases that match TRBD1. Germline V gene sequence: CDR1 SNHLY, CDR2 FYNNEI. This CDR3 is built from 15 residues. J gave up 4 bases and V 5 bases, and 6 bases lay outside the gene matches. The CDR3 nucleotides are TGTGCCAGCAGTTCGGACAGGGGAGAAAATCAGCCCCAGCATTTT. Translated, it gives CASSSDRGENQPQHF.